This section outlines one TCR beta chain sequence together with its context. Sequenced by immunoSEQ multiplex PCR; TCRdb stores in-frame clones only, minus some. The sample shows 50,000 to 55,000 clones, about 90% of them seen only once. This sample was included in a study of T cell changes during pregnancy in multiple sclerosis. The germline V gene has CDR1 SGHRS and CDR2 YFSETQ. The CDR3 consists of 13 residues. V lost 2 bases, J lost 2 bases, and 7 bases lay in between. This TCR came from a female donor with multiple sclerosis, enrolled in a pregnancy study. The sample consisted of CD4+ T cells from peripheral blood mononuclear cells, taken in the third trimester of pregnancy. The genes are TRBV5-1 and TRBJ1-1; D might be TRBD1 (5 bases). CDR3 in DNA: TGCGCCAGCAGCTTAGACAGTAACACTGAAGCTTTCTTT. This codes for CASSLDSNTEAFF.